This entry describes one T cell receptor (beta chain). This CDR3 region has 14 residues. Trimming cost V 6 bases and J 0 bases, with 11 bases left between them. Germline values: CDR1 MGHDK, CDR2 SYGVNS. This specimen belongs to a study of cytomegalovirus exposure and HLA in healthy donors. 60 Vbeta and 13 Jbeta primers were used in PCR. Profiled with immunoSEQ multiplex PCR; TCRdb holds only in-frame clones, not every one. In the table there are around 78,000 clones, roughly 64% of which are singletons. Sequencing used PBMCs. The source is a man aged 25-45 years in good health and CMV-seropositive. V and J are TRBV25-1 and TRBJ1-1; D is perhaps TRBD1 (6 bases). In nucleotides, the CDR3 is TGTGCCAGCAGGCAGACAGGACTGAACACTGAAGCTTTCTTT. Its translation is CASRQTGLNTEAFF. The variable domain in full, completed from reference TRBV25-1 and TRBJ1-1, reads EADIYQTPRYLVIGTGKKITLECSQTMGHDKMYWYQQDPGMELHLIHYSYGVNSTEKGDLSSESTVSRIRTEHFPLTLESARPSHTSQYLCASRQTGLNTEAFFGQGTRLTVV.